These 28 T cell receptor beta chains came from one sample sequenced in a study of CD8 T cells in Susac syndrome (dated by TCRdb to the late 2010s). Preparation of the library involved the immunoSEQ multiplex PCR assay. RNA was extracted using the RNeasy kit, and roughly 0.5 to 1 ug of the RNA was reverse transcribed with random hexamers. The raw public data were reprocessed by TCRdb itself: fastp quality trimming at Q25, MiXCR clonotype calling, in-frame beta chains only. Each CDR3 protein appears once, grouped with its most common genes and DNA. The table for this sample lists about 300,000 distinct CDR3 sequences; about 91% of them were counted only once. The ten largest make up less than 0.2% of the sample. The specimen was CD8+ T cells from PBMCs. These receptors all come from a human donor with multiple sclerosis.

The chain combines TRBV29-1 with TRBJ1-4, with 9 nucleotides matching TRBD1. The germline V gene encodes CDR1 SQVTM and CDR2 ANQGSEA. The CDR3 is 16 residues long. Trimming removed 1 base from V and 3 bases from J; junction bases left unmatched: 6. CDR3 nucleotides: TGCAGCGTTGAAGGACAGGGGGACGGCCCTAATGAAAAACTGTTTTTT. Protein sequence: CSVEGQGDGPNEKLFF.

This chain joins TRBV9 and TRBJ2-1; perhaps TRBD1 as D (6 bases). This CDR3 is built from 14 residues. Per the germline V gene, CDR1 is SGDLS and CDR2 is YYNGEE. Between the trimmed V and J ends, which lost 7 bases and 8 bases, there was a span of 19 bases. The CDR3 protein is CASGSVTGLDEQFF. The CDR3 DNA reads TGTGCCAGCGGATCGGTCACAGGGCTCGATGAGCAGTTCTTC. The variable domain in full, with the rest retrieved from reference TRBV9 and TRBJ2-1, is DSGVTQTPKHLITATGQRVTLRCSPRSGDLSVYWYQQSLDQGLQFLIQYYNGEERAKGNILERFSAQQFPDLHSELNLSSLELGDSALYFCASGSVTGLDEQFFGPGTRLTVL.

V is TRBV29-1 and J is TRBJ1-2; D remains ambiguous. V gave up 2 bases and J gave up 4 bases, with 11 bases separating them. The V gene's germline CDR1 is SQVTM and CDR2 ANQGSEA. This CDR3 is 13 amino acids long. CDR3 in DNA: TGCAGCGTTGAAAGTAGCAAAGCCTATGGCTACACCTTC. This sequence encodes CSVESSKAYGYTF. Looking up the rest from reference TRBV29-1 and TRBJ1-2 gives the full variable domain: SAVISQKPSRDICQRGTSLTIQCQVDSQVTMMFWYRQQPGQSLTLIATANQGSEATYESGFVIDKFPISRPNLTFSTLTVSNMSPEDSSIYLCSVESSKAYGYTFGSGTRLTVV.

The chain links TRBV4-3 to TRBJ1-1; the D gene is possibly TRBD1 (5 bases). The length of the CDR3 is 15 residues. Germline V gene sequence: CDR1 LGHNA, CDR2 YSLEER. Trimming took off 1 base at V and 7 bases at J, with 16 bases between the two ends. As DNA, the CDR3 is TGCGCCAGCAGCCAAGGCGACAGCTTTATATATGAAGCTTTCTTT. The encoded protein is CASSQGDSFIYEAFF.

V gene TRBV28 combines with J gene TRBJ2-5; perhaps TRBD1 as D (6 bases). Germline V gene sequence: CDR1 MDHEN, CDR2 SYDVKM. The CDR3 consists of 15 residues. Trimming removed 3 bases at V and 4 bases at J, with 15 bases between. The CDR3 sequence is CASSFTGLSTETQYF. The CDR3 bases are TGTGCCAGCAGTTTCACAGGGTTGTCTACAGAGACCCAGTACTTC.

The chain uses TRBV28 and TRBJ2-1; 8 nucleotides align to TRBD1. Germline V gene lookup returns CDR1 MDHEN and CDR2 SYDVKM. V was pared by 5 bases and J by 0 bases, with 9 bases of the junction left unmatched. This CDR3 region has 17 residues. DNA of the CDR3: TGTGCCAGCAGTCGAGACAGGGGCCGAAGCTCCTACAATGAGCAGTTCTTC. This codes for CASSRDRGRSSYNEQFF.

This chain connects TRBV25-1 to TRBJ1-1, with TRBD1 as a possible D gene (5 bases). V lost 6 bases to trimming and J lost 0 bases, with 17 bases between them. The germline V gene encodes CDR1 MGHDK and CDR2 SYGVNS. CDR3 length: 16 residues. The CDR3 region is CASRPTRGGVNTEAFF. CDR3 nucleotide sequence: TGTGCCAGCAGACCAACCCGGGGCGGAGTGAACACTGAAGCTTTCTTT.

This chain uses TRBV7-8 with TRBJ2-5; 13 nucleotides agree with TRBD2. The junction had 13 bases not matched to a gene; V was cut back by 5 bases and J by 4 bases. This CDR3 contains 18 residues. CDR1 is SGHVS and CDR2 is FQNEAQ in the germline V gene. CDR3 loop: CASSAAWTSGRIRETQYF. CDR3 coding DNA: TGTGCCAGCAGCGCGGCCTGGACTAGCGGGAGAATCAGAGAGACCCAGTACTTC.

The chain combines TRBV11-2 with TRBJ1-2, with D uncertain. Germline CDR1 SGHAT, CDR2 FQNNGV. The CDR3 runs 15 residues. The V and J ends lost 1 base and 8 bases respectively, with 17 bases between them. The CDR3 here is CASSLAGSLPVGYTF. The CDR3, as DNA: TGTGCCAGCAGCTTAGCCGGCAGCCTGCCTGTCGGCTACACCTTC. The whole variable domain, remainder taken from reference TRBV11-2 and TRBJ1-2, is EAGVAQSPRYKIIEKRQSVAFWCNPISGHATLYWYQQILGQGPKLLIQFQNNGVVDDSQLPKDRFSAERLKGVDSTLKIQPAKLEDSAVYLCASSLAGSLPVGYTFGSGTRLTVV.

The chain links TRBV12-3 or TRBV12-4 to TRBJ2-1; 10 nucleotides line up with TRBD2. There are 18 residues in the CDR3. Losses at the gene ends were 2 bases for V and 4 bases for J; bases not matched to a gene: 11. The CDR3 here is CASSLPGRLAGPYNEQFF. DNA for the CDR3: TGTGCCAGCAGTTTACCAGGGCGACTAGCGGGCCCTTACAATGAGCAGTTCTTC.

J is TRBJ2-1 and V is TRBV29-1; 9 bases map to TRBD2. The ends lost 4 bases at V and 3 bases at J; junction bases unmatched: 7. The germline V gene has CDR1 SQVTM and CDR2 ANQGSEA. CDR3 length: 15 amino acids. In DNA form, the CDR3 reads TGCAGCGTTGTAATGCGGGGGGGCGTCTACAATGAGCAGTTCTTC. Protein sequence: CSVVMRGGVYNEQFF.

This clonotype was found a few times. The rearrangement links TRBV7-2 to TRBJ2-5, with D maybe TRBD1 (5 bases). CDR1 and CDR2 from the germline V gene are SGHTA and FQGNSA. Trimming took 5 bases from V and 2 from J, leaving 6 bases between them. CDR3 size: 12 residues. CDR3 nucleotides: TGTGCCAGCAGCCGACAGCAAGAGACCCAGTACTTC. Its protein is CASSRQQETQYF.

The rearrangement uses TRBV20-1 and TRBJ2-3, with D possibly TRBD2 on 6 matching bases. The germline V gene encodes CDR1 DFQATT and CDR2 SNEGSKA (reference sequence). This CDR3 region has 15 residues. Trimming left V 0 bases short and J 0 bases short, with 10 bases between. CDR3 DNA sequence: TGCAGTGCTAGAGACGAACTAGCTAGCACAGATACGCAGTATTTT. This encodes CSARDELASTDTQYF.

The chain links TRBV20-1 to TRBJ2-1; 13 nucleotides agree with TRBD2. The CDR3 is 15 amino acids. Trimming cost V 5 bases and J 6 bases; bases outside gene matches: 7. Germline assignment: CDR1 DFQATT and CDR2 SNEGSKA (reference sequence). The CDR3 sequence is CSAVGRLAGGNEQFF. CDR3 nucleotides: TGCAGTGCTGTGGGCCGACTAGCGGGGGGCAATGAGCAGTTCTTC.

The CDR3: CASSPRDSSNQPQHF. Here the CDR3 DNA reads TGTGCCAGCTCACCCCGGGACAGTAGCAATCAGCCCCAGCATTTT. The chain couples TRBV18 to TRBJ1-5; 7 nucleotides agree with TRBD1. This CDR3 region has 15 residues. The V gene's germline CDR1 is KGHSH and CDR2 LQKENI. Trimming removed 3 bases from V and 0 bases from J; junction bases left unmatched: 2.

The chain is built from TRBV20-1 and TRBJ1-5, with 8 bases that match TRBD1. CDR3 size: 15 residues. Trimming cost V 4 bases and J 4 bases; bases outside gene matches: 9. The germline CDR1 and CDR2 sequences are DFQATT and SNEGSKA (reference sequence). The CDR3 DNA follows: TGCAGTGCTACAGGGGGCAGAGGGAGTAATCAGCCCCAGCATTTT. Residues: CSATGGRGSNQPQHF.

V usage is TRBV20-1 and J usage is TRBJ1-1; TRBD1 agrees at 9 bases. The ends lost 0 bases at V and 8 bases at J; junction bases unmatched: 10. Germline V gene lookup returns CDR1 DFQATT and CDR2 SNEGSKA (reference sequence). The length of the CDR3 is 15 residues. The CDR3 DNA reads TGCAGTGCTAGAGATGCCCCTCCCGGGACAGGGGAAGCTTTCTTT. Translating gives CSARDAPPGTGEAFF.

The CDR3 DNA is TGTGCCAGCAGCCCCACTAGGGTCGAGCAGTTCTTC. It translates to CASSPTRVEQFF. This chain links TRBV28 with TRBJ2-1; tentative D call: TRBD2 (5 bases). CDR3 length: 12 amino acids. Trimming cost V 6 bases and J 10 bases, with 13 bases left between them. Germline V gene sequence: CDR1 MDHEN, CDR2 SYDVKM.

This clonotype showed up just once. The V and J genes are TRBV27 and TRBJ2-7; D could derive from TRBD1 or TRBD2 (5 bases each). The CDR3 has 13 amino acids. Germline values: CDR1 MNHEY, CDR2 SMNVEV (reference sequence). Trimming cost V 9 bases and J 0 bases, with 12 bases left between them. Here the CDR3 DNA reads TGTGCCAGTGGGACGCTCCTCTCCTACGAGCAGTACTTC. Translation gives CASGTLLSYEQYF.

The chain couples TRBV12-3 or TRBV12-4 to TRBJ2-5; no definite D call. This CDR3 is 13 amino acids long. V was shortened by 9 bases and J by 2 bases, with 13 bases between the two germline ends. The CDR3 here is CASLGADQETQYF. As DNA, the CDR3 is TGTGCCAGTCTTGGAGCAGATCAAGAGACCCAGTACTTC.

The DNA for the CDR3 is TGCAGCGTTGATGGGGGGGAGTCTGGAAACACCATATATTTT. It codes for CSVDGGESGNTIYF. The rearrangement joins TRBV29-1 to TRBJ1-3, with a possible D match to TRBD1 (5 bases). CDR1 is SQVTM, CDR2 ANQGSEA, per germline. V lost 3 bases and J 1 base, leaving 10 bases between the germline ends. There are 14 residues in the CDR3.

The rearrangement joins TRBV12-5 to TRBJ2-5, with a possible D match to TRBD2 (5 bases). Germline V gene data show CDR1 as LGHNT and CDR2 as FRNRAP. This CDR3 region has 12 residues. V dropped 3 bases and J dropped 5 bases, with 7 bases sitting between them. The CDR3 loop reads CASGFTRETQYF. The CDR3 coding sequence is TGTGCTAGTGGTTTCACTAGGGAGACCCAGTACTTC.

The chain couples TRBV7-8 to TRBJ2-3; 7 nucleotides agree with TRBD1. The CDR3 is made up of 16 amino acids. V dropped 1 base and J dropped 2; count of bases not matched to a gene: 6. Looked up from germline, CDR1 is SGHVS and CDR2 is FQNEAQ. The CDR3 reads CASSLGRDRSTDTQYF. The CDR3 DNA sequence: TGTGCCAGCAGCTTAGGTCGGGACAGATCCACAGATACGCAGTATTTT.

The chain is built from TRBV12-3 or TRBV12-4 and TRBJ2-2; D is unclear. Trimming took 2 bases from V and 6 from J, leaving 1 base between them. This CDR3 has 11 residues. The CDR3 is CASSLPGELFF. The CDR3 nucleotides are TGTGCCAGCAGTTTACCCGGGGAGCTGTTTTTT.

The chain uses TRBV20-1 and TRBJ2-3; 9 bases map to TRBD2. The CDR3 contains 14 residues. Unmatched junction bases numbered 3, after V lost 3 bases and J lost 2 bases. Germline V gives CDR1 DFQATT, CDR2 SNEGSKA (reference sequence). CDR3 residues: CSARIAGDTDTQYF. DNA for the CDR3: TGCAGTGCTAGGATAGCGGGGGACACAGATACGCAGTATTTT.

The chain combines TRBV7-9 with TRBJ1-4, with no clear D. This CDR3 has 15 amino acids. Per germline, CDR1 SEHNR and CDR2 FQNEAQ (reference sequence). V lost 2 bases to trimming and J lost 2 bases, with 9 bases between them. In DNA, the CDR3 is TGTGCCAGCAGCTTACTCAGGTCGACTAATGAAAAACTGTTTTTT. Encoded protein: CASSLLRSTNEKLFF.

The rearrangement links TRBV11-2 to TRBJ2-3; 9 bases map to TRBD2. Trimming removed 2 bases from V and 0 bases from J; junction bases left unmatched: 21. There are 22 residues in the CDR3. CDR1 and CDR2 (germline): SGHAT, FQNNGV. The CDR3 nucleotides are TGTGCCAGCAGCTTATCTCTCGGGGGGGCGGTAGCGGGAGATAGGAGCACAGATACGCAGTATTTT. Its translation is CASSLSLGGAVAGDRSTDTQYF.

The genes are TRBV7-2 and TRBJ2-1; D could derive from TRBD1 or TRBD2 (5 bases each). The CDR3 spans 15 residues. Trimming removed 4 bases from V and 1 base from J, with 11 bases in between. The germline V gene encodes CDR1 SGHTA and CDR2 FQGNSA. CDR3 residues: CASSSVWGSYNEQFF. CDR3 DNA sequence: TGTGCCAGCAGCTCCGTCTGGGGGTCCTACAATGAGCAGTTCTTC.